What follows describes a single TCR beta chain. Its cognate antigen is unknown. The data belong to a study of CD8 T cells in ankylosing spondylitis. Whole-study results and caveats: A TCR beta motif of several highly homologous variants appeared characteristic of ankylosing spondylitis blood. CD8+ by phenotype, disease-linked clones were relatively rare in peripheral blood. There were earlier reports of some motif variants in reactive arthritis synovial fluid and blood.

TCRdb reprocessed the 5' RACE reads with MiXCR, giving one entry per CDR3 protein. The repertoire has 300,000 to 400,000 distinct CDR3 sequences, 20% to 25% of them found once; the top ten carry roughly a sixth. Sequencing was carried out using blood, either unsorted or a sorted T cell fraction (not recorded which). This TCR was recovered from a male donor with ankylosing spondylitis.

Written as DNA, the CDR3 is TGTGCCAGCAGCCAGACTAGGGGTGGCGAGCAGTACTTC. It encodes CASSQTRGGEQYF. The rearrangement uses TRBV9 and TRBJ2-7; D is possibly TRBD2 (6 bases). This CDR3 is 13 amino acids long. In germline, CDR1 is SGDLS, CDR2 YYNGEE. Trimming pared 4 bases from V and 6 bases from J, leaving 14 bases between.